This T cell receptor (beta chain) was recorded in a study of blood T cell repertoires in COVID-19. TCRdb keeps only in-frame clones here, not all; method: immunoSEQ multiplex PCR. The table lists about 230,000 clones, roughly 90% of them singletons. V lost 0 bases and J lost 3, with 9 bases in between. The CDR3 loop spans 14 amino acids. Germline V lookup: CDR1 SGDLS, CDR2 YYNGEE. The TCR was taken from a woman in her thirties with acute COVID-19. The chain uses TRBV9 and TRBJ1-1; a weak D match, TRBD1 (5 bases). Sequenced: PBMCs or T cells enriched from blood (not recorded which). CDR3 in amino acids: CASSVVPGDTEAFF. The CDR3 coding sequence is TGTGCCAGCAGCGTAGTCCCGGGGGACACTGAAGCTTTCTTT.